The rows below give T cell receptor beta chains drawn from one sample of a study of glioma-infiltrating T cells after dendritic cell vaccination. TCRdb's table, derived via immunoSEQ multiplex PCR, lists solely in-frame clones and lacks some. Among tens of thousands of clones listed, about 89% were seen once. The sample consisted of blood, taken after dendritic cell vaccination. These receptors all stem from a human donor with glioblastoma. Each CDR3 is given with its conserved first and last residue. D genes are given only for firm matches. Size tells how often a clone was seen (once, few, many) or the class of an expanded clone, and some rows leave it out.

clone size,J gene,V gene,CDR3 length,D gene,CDR3 DNA,CDR3 protein
few,TRBJ2-1,TRBV4-2,14,-,TGTGCCAGCAGCCAAGTGCAAGAGATCCATGAGCAGTTCTTC,CASSQVQEIHEQFF
-,TRBJ2-7,TRBV14,19,-,TGTGCCAGCATCCTGAAAGACTCCCCTAGGGGTAGGGTCTCCTACGAGCAGTACTTC,CASILKDSPRGRVSYEQYF
-,TRBJ2-5,TRBV7-9,14,TRBD2,TGTGCCAGCAGCTTAGTGGCGGGAGGAGAGACCCAGTACTTC,CASSLVAGGETQYF
-,TRBJ2-2,TRBV6-5,15,-,TGTGCCAGCAGTTACCCTAAGTCGGGGGCCGGGGAGCTGTTTTTT,CASSYPKSGAGELFF
-,TRBJ2-7,TRBV5-1,17,TRBD1,TGCGCCAGCAGTTCGCCGCCACCGGGACAGGGATCCTACGAGCAGTACTTC,CASSSPPPGQGSYEQYF
-,TRBJ1-5,TRBV27,16,-,TGTGCCAGCAGTGTCACAGGAGTATATAGCAATCAGCCCCAGCATTTT,CASSVTGVYSNQPQHF
-,TRBJ2-5,TRBV7-2,10,-,TGTGCCAGCAGCTCAGGGACCCAGTACTTC,CASSSGTQYF
-,TRBJ2-2,TRBV5-4,15,-,TGTGCCAGCAGCTTGGGAGGGGGAGTTGGCGGGGAGCTGTTTTTT,CASSLGGGVGGELFF
-,TRBJ2-2,TRBV12-5,15,-,TGTGCTAGTGGTCCCGGACTACTGAACACCGGGGAGCTGTTTTTT,CASGPGLLNTGELFF
-,TRBJ2-1,TRBV9,15,-,TGTGCCAGCAGCGTAGACGGAGGGAGTGTCTATGAGCAGTTCTTC,CASSVDGGSVYEQFF
-,TRBJ2-7,TRBV11-1,16,TRBD1,TGTGCCAGCAGCCGAGCCGGGACAGGGCTATCCTACGAGCAGTACTTC,CASSRAGTGLSYEQYF
-,TRBJ1-5,TRBV9,15,-,TGTGCCAGCAGCGTAGGGGGGCAGGGGAGTCAGCCCCAGCATTTT,CASSVGGQGSQPQHF